This T cell receptor beta chain was retrieved from a study of blood T cell repertoires in COVID-19. Study-level information: COVID-19 samples collected from the United States, Italy and Spain covered acute and convalescent phases. In each case, the material was cDNA or gDNA derived from T cells, B-cell-depleted T cells, or PBMCs.

In the authors' workflow: Scientists estimated how many nucleated cells there were by amplifying reference gene primers. Here immunoSEQ multiplex PCR was the method, and the copy in TCRdb shows in-frame clones only, minus some. V and J calls and clone size are given by that table; D and trimming were obtained from the DNA. The table lists under 250,000 clones, roughly 84% of them singletons. The clonotype comes from a man aged 50 to 60 who had recovered from COVID-19. Sequenced material: peripheral blood.

CDR3 coding DNA: TGTGCCAGTACAGGGAGCGGGAGCCCCTACAATGAGCAGTTCTTC. The encoded protein is CASTGSGSPYNEQFF. V is TRBV19 and J is TRBJ2-1; 8 nucleotides line up with TRBD2. The CDR3 contains 15 residues. V lost 7 bases, J lost 2 bases, and 7 bases stayed unmatched. Germline V lookup: CDR1 LNHDA, CDR2 SQIVND (reference sequence). The full variable domain, rest sourced from reference TRBV19 and TRBJ2-1, is DGGITQSPKYLFRKEGQNVTLSCEQNLNHDAMYWYRQDPGQGLRLIYYSQIVNDFQKGDIAEGYSVSREKKESFPLTVTSAQKNPTAFYLCASTGSGSPYNEQFFGPGTRLTVL.